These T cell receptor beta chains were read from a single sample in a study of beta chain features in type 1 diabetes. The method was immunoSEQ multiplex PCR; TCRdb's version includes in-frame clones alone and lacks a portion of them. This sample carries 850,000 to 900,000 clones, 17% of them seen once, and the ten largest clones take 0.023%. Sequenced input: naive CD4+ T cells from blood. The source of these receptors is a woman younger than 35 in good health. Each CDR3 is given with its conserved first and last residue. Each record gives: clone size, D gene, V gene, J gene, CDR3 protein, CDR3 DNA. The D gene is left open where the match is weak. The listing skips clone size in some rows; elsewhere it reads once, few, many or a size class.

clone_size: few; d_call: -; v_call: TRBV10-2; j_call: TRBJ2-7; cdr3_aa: CASSDPRQEDEQYF; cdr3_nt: TGCGCCAGCAGTGACCCTCGACAGGAGGACGAGCAGTACTTC
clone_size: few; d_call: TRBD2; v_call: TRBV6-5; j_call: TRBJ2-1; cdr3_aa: CASSYGGDNEQFF; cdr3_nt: TGTGCCAGCAGTTACGGGGGGGACAATGAGCAGTTCTTC
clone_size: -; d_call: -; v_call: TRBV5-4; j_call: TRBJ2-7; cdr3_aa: CASSTFSSYEQYF; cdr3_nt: TGTGCCAGCAGCACTTTTTCTTCCTACGAGCAGTACTTC
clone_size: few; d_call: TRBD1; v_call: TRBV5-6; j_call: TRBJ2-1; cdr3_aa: CASSLAGTGYEQFF; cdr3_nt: TGTGCCAGCAGCTTGGCCGGGACAGGGTATGAGCAGTTCTTC
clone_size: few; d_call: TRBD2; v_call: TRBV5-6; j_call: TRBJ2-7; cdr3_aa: CASSLTSGSRRGYEQYF; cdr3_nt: TGTGCCAGCAGTTTGACTAGCGGGAGTCGAAGGGGATACGAGCAGTACTTC
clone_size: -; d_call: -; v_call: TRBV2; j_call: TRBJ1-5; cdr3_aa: CASSEYSAQHF; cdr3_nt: TGTGCCAGCAGTGAATATTCAGCCCAGCATTTT
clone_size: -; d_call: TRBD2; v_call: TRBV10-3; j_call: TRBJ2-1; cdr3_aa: CAISDGTSGYNEQFF; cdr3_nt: TGTGCCATCAGTGATGGGACTAGCGGATACAATGAGCAGTTCTTC
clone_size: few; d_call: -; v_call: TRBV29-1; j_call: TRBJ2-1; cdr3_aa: CSVEGLGGGSSYNEQFF; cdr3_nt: TGCAGCGTTGAAGGACTAGGGGGAGGTTCTAGCTACAATGAGCAGTTCTTC
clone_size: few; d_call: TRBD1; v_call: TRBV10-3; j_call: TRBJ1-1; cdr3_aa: CAISRGRTEAFF; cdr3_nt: TGTGCCATCAGCAGGGGGAGGACTGAAGCTTTCTTT
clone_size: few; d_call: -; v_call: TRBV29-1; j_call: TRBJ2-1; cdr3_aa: CSVEDPGSPSRAYNEQFF; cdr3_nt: TGCAGCGTTGAAGATCCCGGTAGCCCATCTAGAGCCTACAATGAGCAGTTCTTC
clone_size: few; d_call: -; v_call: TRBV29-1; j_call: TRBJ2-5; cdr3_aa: CSVKGETQYF; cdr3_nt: TGCAGCGTTAAAGGGGAGACCCAGTACTTC
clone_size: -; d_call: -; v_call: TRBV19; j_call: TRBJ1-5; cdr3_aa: CASSNRAPGSYEPQHF; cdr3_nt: TGTGCCAGTAGCAACAGGGCACCCGGGTCGTACGAGCCCCAGCATTTT